The rows below give T cell receptor beta chains drawn from one sample of a study of cytomegalovirus exposure and HLA in healthy donors. This table comes from immunoSEQ multiplex PCR, and its TCRdb copy is limited to in-frame clones, with some not included. This sample carries over 150,000 clones, about four fifths of them seen once, and the ten largest clones take 1.6%. Sequenced input: PBMCs. The receptors were gathered from a man aged 50 or older in good health and CMV-seronegative. The CDR3 runs from the conserved cysteine through the conserved F or W. The D gene is left open where the match is weak. Not all rows give a size; the values are once, few, many and, for expanded clones, a class.

d_call: TRBD2
cdr3_length: 15
clone_size: .
j_call: TRBJ2-1
v_call: TRBV7-9
cdr3_aa: CASSSPGLHYNEQFF
cdr3_nt: TGTGCCAGCAGCTCTCCGGGACTACACTACAATGAGCAGTTCTTC

d_call: .
cdr3_length: 13
clone_size: .
j_call: TRBJ1-2
v_call: TRBV4-2
cdr3_aa: CASSGQGNYGYTF
cdr3_nt: TGTGCCAGCAGCGGCCAGGGGAACTATGGCTACACCTTC

d_call: TRBD2
cdr3_length: 16
clone_size: .
j_call: TRBJ2-1
v_call: TRBV4-3
cdr3_aa: CASSQDVSGSYNEQFF
cdr3_nt: TGCGCCAGCAGCCAAGATGTAAGCGGGAGCTACAATGAGCAGTTCTTC

d_call: .
cdr3_length: 11
clone_size: .
j_call: TRBJ2-5
v_call: TRBV12-5
cdr3_aa: CASGSGIVAYF
cdr3_nt: TGTGCTAGTGGTTCGGGGATTGTTGCGTACTTC

d_call: .
cdr3_length: 16
clone_size: few
j_call: TRBJ1-1
v_call: TRBV6-5
cdr3_aa: CASSYAATASNTEAFF
cdr3_nt: TGTGCCAGCAGTTACGCCGCAACAGCTTCGAACACTGAAGCTTTCTTT

d_call: TRBD1
cdr3_length: 14
clone_size: once
j_call: TRBJ2-7
v_call: TRBV30
cdr3_aa: CAWSFGQGYREQYF
cdr3_nt: TGTGCCTGGAGCTTCGGACAGGGTTATCGGGAGCAGTACTTC

d_call: TRBD2
cdr3_length: 15
clone_size: .
j_call: TRBJ2-5
v_call: TRBV7-2
cdr3_aa: CASSFGRGRGETQYF
cdr3_nt: TGTGCCAGCAGCTTCGGGCGGGGGAGGGGAGAGACCCAGTACTTC

d_call: .
cdr3_length: 14
clone_size: .
j_call: TRBJ1-1
v_call: TRBV27
cdr3_aa: CASSSNRVHTEAFF
cdr3_nt: TGTGCCAGCAGTTCAAACAGGGTTCACACTGAAGCTTTCTTT

d_call: TRBD1
cdr3_length: 17
clone_size: .
j_call: TRBJ1-1
v_call: TRBV5-1
cdr3_aa: CASSLISLGGIHTEAFF
cdr3_nt: TGCGCCAGCAGCCTCATAAGCTTAGGGGGCATTCACACTGAAGCTTTCTTT

d_call: .
cdr3_length: 15
clone_size: .
j_call: TRBJ2-3
v_call: TRBV11-2
cdr3_aa: CASSFGTSNTDTQYF
cdr3_nt: TGTGCCAGCAGCTTCGGGACTTCTAACACAGATACGCAGTATTTT

d_call: TRBD1
cdr3_length: 14
clone_size: many
j_call: TRBJ2-1
v_call: TRBV2
cdr3_aa: CARGSRTGGPEQFF
cdr3_nt: TGTGCCAGAGGGTCGAGGACAGGCGGGCCGGAGCAGTTCTTC

d_call: .
cdr3_length: 19
clone_size: once
j_call: TRBJ1-1
v_call: TRBV11-1
cdr3_aa: CASSFHSLSGVPSNTEAFF
cdr3_nt: TGTGCCAGCAGCTTTCATTCTCTCTCCGGGGTCCCATCGAACACTGAAGCTTTCTTT

d_call: .
cdr3_length: 14
clone_size: .
j_call: TRBJ2-7
v_call: TRBV28
cdr3_aa: CASRGGGIPYEQYF
cdr3_nt: TGTGCCAGCAGAGGGGGGGGGATCCCCTACGAGCAGTACTTC

d_call: TRBD2
cdr3_length: 13
clone_size: .
j_call: TRBJ2-5
v_call: TRBV27
cdr3_aa: CASRPSGQETQYF
cdr3_nt: TGTGCCAGCAGACCTAGCGGGCAAGAGACCCAGTACTTC

d_call: .
cdr3_length: 17
clone_size: .
j_call: TRBJ1-3
v_call: TRBV19
cdr3_aa: CASSIDHRISSGNTIYF
cdr3_nt: TGTGCCAGTAGTATAGATCACAGGATCTCTTCTGGAAACACCATATATTTT

d_call: TRBD2
cdr3_length: 15
clone_size: few
j_call: TRBJ2-3
v_call: TRBV29-1
cdr3_aa: CSVGGLAGFGDTQYF
cdr3_nt: TGCAGCGTAGGAGGACTAGCGGGATTCGGAGATACGCAGTATTTT

d_call: .
cdr3_length: 13
clone_size: .
j_call: TRBJ2-3
v_call: TRBV6-5
cdr3_aa: CASSSDLADTQYF
cdr3_nt: TGTGCCAGCAGCTCTGACTTGGCGGATACGCAGTATTTT

d_call: .
cdr3_length: 15
clone_size: once
j_call: TRBJ1-5
v_call: TRBV19
cdr3_aa: CASSIRGGGNQPQHF
cdr3_nt: TGTGCCAGTAGTATACGGGGAGGCGGCAATCAGCCCCAGCATTTT

d_call: .
cdr3_length: 14
clone_size: .
j_call: TRBJ2-5
v_call: TRBV7-2
cdr3_aa: CASSFSRGWETQYF
cdr3_nt: TGTGCCAGCAGCTTCTCCAGAGGATGGGAGACCCAGTACTTC

d_call: TRBD2
cdr3_length: 15
clone_size: .
j_call: TRBJ2-1
v_call: TRBV6-6
cdr3_aa: CASSSTSVTYNEQFF
cdr3_nt: TGTGCCAGCAGTTCGACTAGCGTCACCTACAATGAGCAGTTCTTC

d_call: .
cdr3_length: 15
clone_size: .
j_call: TRBJ2-1
v_call: TRBV6-1
cdr3_aa: CASRADRMGHNEQFF
cdr3_nt: TGTGCCAGCAGAGCTGACAGGATGGGTCACAATGAGCAGTTCTTC

d_call: TRBD1
cdr3_length: 15
clone_size: .
j_call: TRBJ2-7
v_call: TRBV2
cdr3_aa: CASSTGGTGGYEQYF
cdr3_nt: TGTGCCAGCAGTACCGGGGGGACAGGGGGCTACGAGCAGTACTTC

d_call: TRBD1
cdr3_length: 14
clone_size: once
j_call: TRBJ2-7
v_call: TRBV7-8
cdr3_aa: CASSRTGTAYEQYF
cdr3_nt: TGTGCCAGCAGCAGGACAGGGACCGCCTACGAGCAGTACTTC

d_call: TRBD1
cdr3_length: 12
clone_size: few
j_call: TRBJ2-5
v_call: TRBV6-6
cdr3_aa: CASSEQRQGPYF
cdr3_nt: TGTGCCAGCAGCGAACAAAGACAGGGCCCGTACTTC

d_call: .
cdr3_length: 16
clone_size: .
j_call: TRBJ1-4
v_call: TRBV19
cdr3_aa: CASTSPGDGIAEKLFF
cdr3_nt: TGTGCCAGTACGTCGCCGGGGGATGGGATAGCTGAAAAACTGTTTTTT

d_call: .
cdr3_length: 16
clone_size: few
j_call: TRBJ1-2
v_call: TRBV27
cdr3_aa: CASSETFGGLGYGYTF
cdr3_nt: TGTGCCAGCAGTGAAACCTTCGGGGGGCTTGGCTATGGCTACACCTTC

d_call: .
cdr3_length: 13
clone_size: .
j_call: TRBJ2-7
v_call: TRBV5-1
cdr3_aa: CASSFDFTYEQYF
cdr3_nt: TGCGCCAGCAGCTTCGACTTTACCTACGAGCAGTACTTC

d_call: .
cdr3_length: 13
clone_size: .
j_call: TRBJ2-5
v_call: TRBV18
cdr3_aa: CASSSDRSGTQYF
cdr3_nt: TGTGCCAGCTCATCCGACAGGTCGGGGACCCAGTACTTC

d_call: TRBD1
cdr3_length: 13
clone_size: .
j_call: TRBJ1-4
v_call: TRBV30
cdr3_aa: CAWRTGGGEKLFF
cdr3_nt: TGTGCCTGGCGGACAGGGGGGGGAGAAAAACTGTTTTTT

d_call: .
cdr3_length: 13
clone_size: .
j_call: TRBJ1-5
v_call: TRBV30
cdr3_aa: CAWSVSYAQPQHF
cdr3_nt: TGTGCCTGGAGTGTAAGCTACGCCCAGCCCCAGCATTTT

d_call: .
cdr3_length: 15
clone_size: .
j_call: TRBJ2-5
v_call: TRBV9
cdr3_aa: CASSVAGSNQETQYF
cdr3_nt: TGTGCCAGCAGCGTAGCGGGGAGCAACCAAGAGACCCAGTACTTC

d_call: .
cdr3_length: 11
clone_size: .
j_call: TRBJ2-1
v_call: TRBV2
cdr3_aa: CASSTTVEQFF
cdr3_nt: TGTGCCAGCAGCACGACAGTTGAGCAGTTCTTC

d_call: TRBD1
cdr3_length: 15
clone_size: .
j_call: TRBJ1-1
v_call: TRBV5-1
cdr3_aa: CASSLNNDRGTEAFF
cdr3_nt: TGCGCCAGCAGCTTGAATAACGACAGGGGGACTGAAGCTTTCTTT

d_call: .
cdr3_length: 14
clone_size: .
j_call: TRBJ1-1
v_call: TRBV5-6
cdr3_aa: CASSLVGVGTEAFF
cdr3_nt: TGTGCCAGCAGCTTGGTAGGGGTTGGGACTGAAGCTTTCTTT

d_call: TRBD1
cdr3_length: 14
clone_size: .
j_call: TRBJ2-1
v_call: TRBV5-1
cdr3_aa: CASSWGQGLNEQFF
cdr3_nt: TGCGCCAGCAGCTGGGGACAGGGTTTGAATGAGCAGTTCTTC

d_call: .
cdr3_length: 14
clone_size: .
j_call: TRBJ2-7
v_call: TRBV5-1
cdr3_aa: CASSSGEGAYEQYF
cdr3_nt: TGCGCCAGCAGCTCGGGGGAAGGGGCGTACGAGCAGTACTTC

d_call: .
cdr3_length: 13
clone_size: .
j_call: TRBJ1-5
v_call: TRBV5-6
cdr3_aa: CASSLRYTQPQHF
cdr3_nt: TGTGCCAGCAGCCTCAGGTATACTCAGCCCCAGCATTTT

d_call: TRBD1
cdr3_length: 15
clone_size: .
j_call: TRBJ1-6
v_call: TRBV6-1
cdr3_aa: CASSEGTGTIAPLHF
cdr3_nt: TGTGCCAGCAGTGAAGGGACAGGGACGATCGCACCCCTCCACTTT

d_call: TRBD1
cdr3_length: 15
clone_size: .
j_call: TRBJ1-4
v_call: TRBV18
cdr3_aa: CASSRSQGAQEKLFF
cdr3_nt: TGTGCCAGCTCTCGCTCACAGGGGGCACAAGAAAAACTGTTTTTT

d_call: .
cdr3_length: 13
clone_size: .
j_call: TRBJ2-7
v_call: TRBV28
cdr3_aa: CATGGLANMGQYF
cdr3_nt: TGTGCCACCGGTGGGTTAGCGAACATGGGGCAGTACTTC

d_call: .
cdr3_length: 14
clone_size: .
j_call: TRBJ2-7
v_call: TRBV7-9
cdr3_aa: CSSSLLGGGNEQYF
cdr3_nt: TGTTCCAGCAGCTTACTTGGGGGCGGTAACGAGCAGTACTTC

d_call: .
cdr3_length: 16
clone_size: .
j_call: TRBJ1-1
v_call: TRBV27
cdr3_aa: CASNLAAAPVNTEAFF
cdr3_nt: TGTGCCAGCAACCTAGCGGCGGCACCCGTGAACACTGAAGCTTTCTTT

d_call: .
cdr3_length: 14
clone_size: .
j_call: TRBJ1-1
v_call: TRBV7-2
cdr3_aa: CASSLVGGGTEAFF
cdr3_nt: TGTGCCAGCAGCTTAGTCGGGGGTGGGACTGAAGCTTTCTTT

d_call: .
cdr3_length: 13
clone_size: .
j_call: TRBJ1-4
v_call: TRBV6-1
cdr3_aa: CASGGGRNEKLFF
cdr3_nt: TGTGCCAGCGGGGGGGGCAGGAATGAAAAACTGTTTTTT

d_call: .
cdr3_length: 14
clone_size: .
j_call: TRBJ2-1
v_call: TRBV4-1
cdr3_aa: CASSQDVTSREQFF
cdr3_nt: TGCGCCAGCAGCCAAGATGTAACTAGCCGTGAGCAGTTCTTC

d_call: .
cdr3_length: 15
clone_size: .
j_call: TRBJ1-3
v_call: TRBV4-3
cdr3_aa: CASSQDAVDLGTIYF
cdr3_nt: TGCGCCAGCAGCCAAGATGCGGTAGATCTTGGCACCATATATTTT

d_call: .
cdr3_length: 14
clone_size: .
j_call: TRBJ1-1
v_call: TRBV19
cdr3_aa: CASSSSLANTEAFF
cdr3_nt: TGTGCCAGTAGTAGTTCCTTAGCGAACACTGAAGCTTTCTTT

d_call: TRBD1
cdr3_length: 15
clone_size: .
j_call: TRBJ2-5
v_call: TRBV7-2
cdr3_aa: CASSITGTGGETQYF
cdr3_nt: TGTGCCAGCAGCATAACCGGCACAGGGGGAGAGACCCAGTACTTC

d_call: .
cdr3_length: 15
clone_size: .
j_call: TRBJ2-2
v_call: TRBV9
cdr3_aa: CASSPRQLNTGELFF
cdr3_nt: TGTGCCAGCAGCCCCCGACAACTGAACACCGGGGAGCTGTTTTTT

d_call: .
cdr3_length: 15
clone_size: .
j_call: TRBJ1-5
v_call: TRBV18
cdr3_aa: CASPPTGFDSQPQHF
cdr3_nt: TGTGCCAGCCCACCAACAGGATTCGATAGTCAGCCCCAGCATTTT

d_call: TRBD1
cdr3_length: 16
clone_size: once
j_call: TRBJ1-1
v_call: TRBV7-9
cdr3_aa: CSSSYPTGGSNTEAFF
cdr3_nt: TGTTCCAGCAGCTACCCCACAGGGGGATCGAACACTGAAGCTTTCTTT

d_call: TRBD2
cdr3_length: 15
clone_size: few
j_call: TRBJ2-1
v_call: TRBV6-5
cdr3_aa: CASSSGLAGGNEQFF
cdr3_nt: TGTGCCAGCAGTTCCGGACTAGCGGGTGGGAATGAGCAGTTCTTC

d_call: TRBD2
cdr3_length: 15
clone_size: .
j_call: TRBJ2-3
v_call: TRBV5-1
cdr3_aa: CASSLGAGVGDTQYF
cdr3_nt: TGCGCCAGCAGCTTGGGGGCGGGGGTAGGAGATACGCAGTATTTT

d_call: .
cdr3_length: 18
clone_size: .
j_call: TRBJ2-1
v_call: TRBV19
cdr3_aa: CASSTGWSSARSYNEQFF
cdr3_nt: TGTGCCAGTAGTACCGGTTGGAGTAGCGCTCGCTCCTACAATGAGCAGTTCTTC

d_call: .
cdr3_length: 13
clone_size: .
j_call: TRBJ2-2
v_call: TRBV2
cdr3_aa: CASSVTRYWELFF
cdr3_nt: TGTGCCAGCAGCGTCACTAGGTATTGGGAGCTGTTTTTT

d_call: .
cdr3_length: 15
clone_size: .
j_call: TRBJ2-5
v_call: TRBV6-6
cdr3_aa: CASSGATRGEETQYF
cdr3_nt: TGTGCCAGCAGTGGGGCGACTAGGGGTGAAGAGACCCAGTACTTC

d_call: .
cdr3_length: 16
clone_size: .
j_call: TRBJ2-2
v_call: TRBV18
cdr3_aa: CASSPFNLGDTGELFF
cdr3_nt: TGTGCCAGCTCACCATTTAATCTCGGGGACACCGGGGAGCTGTTTTTT

d_call: TRBD1
cdr3_length: 13
clone_size: few
j_call: TRBJ1-2
v_call: TRBV6-4
cdr3_aa: CASSQGAGYGYTF
cdr3_nt: TGTGCCAGCAGCCAGGGGGCTGGGTATGGCTACACCTTC

d_call: TRBD1
cdr3_length: 14
clone_size: .
j_call: TRBJ1-1
v_call: TRBV19
cdr3_aa: CASSTTGSRTEAFF
cdr3_nt: TGTGCCAGTAGTACGACAGGGTCAAGGACTGAAGCTTTCTTT